Presented here are 17 T cell receptor beta chains from one specimen sequenced in a study of vaccination effects on CD4 cells after COVID-19. ViraFEST expansion of antigen-specific CD4+ T cells with viral peptide pools preceded sequencing. Isolating CD4+ T cells followed approximately nine days of culture. Each vaccine recipient was nucleocapsid antibody negative and had no prior SARS-CoV-2 infection. The antigens these receptors bind are not known. TCRdb keeps only in-frame clones here, not all; method: immunoSEQ multiplex PCR. Altogether about 73,000 clones are present, roughly 79% being singletons, with the ten largest covering 2.5% to 3%. Sequences were derived from CD4+ T cells from PBMCs cultured with HCoV-NL63 spike peptides, sampled before COVID-19 vaccination. All receptors derive from a human donor who received a COVID-19 vaccine.

This rearrangement joins TRBV7-3 to TRBJ2-3; unclear D gene. Germline loops: CDR1 SGHTA, CDR2 FQGTGA. V was clipped by 1 base and J by 0 bases, with 8 bases between them. The CDR3 runs to 15 residues. The CDR3 DNA reads as TGTGCCAGCAGCTTAAGTAGCTTAAGCACAGATACGCAGTATTTT. Its translation: CASSLSSLSTDTQYF.

This clone was seen more than once but under ten times. CDR3 in DNA: TGTGCCAGCAGTTATAGCTATGGCTACACCTTC. The encoded protein is CASSYSYGYTF. V usage is TRBV12-3 or TRBV12-4 and J usage is TRBJ1-2; D unresolved. Trimming took 4 bases from V and 4 from J, leaving 4 bases between them. The length of the CDR3 is 11 residues.

The rearrangement uses TRBV10-3 and TRBJ1-2, with D perhaps matching TRBD1 (5 bases). CDR3 length: 16 amino acids. V shed 3 bases and J shed 5 bases, with 19 bases lying between them. Germline values: CDR1 ENHRY, CDR2 SYGVKD. CDR3 sequence: CAISEGTAGAAYGYTF. The CDR3 nucleotides are TGTGCCATCAGTGAAGGGACGGCAGGAGCAGCTTATGGCTACACCTTC.

J is TRBJ2-2 and V is TRBV18, with D perhaps matching TRBD1 or TRBD2 (5 bases each). CDR1 is KGHSH, CDR2 LQKENI, per germline. The germline V and J ends were trimmed by 2 bases and 4 bases, with 20 bases remaining between them. The CDR3 loop spans 18 amino acids. CDR3 amino acids: CASSPYLTQWGITGELFF. The CDR3 DNA reads as TGTGCCAGCTCACCATACCTAACCCAGTGGGGGATCACCGGGGAGCTGTTTTTT.

In this sample, this clone turned up a few times. The chain links TRBV4-3 to TRBJ1-1; D call uncertain. With 5 bases removed from V and 1 base from J, the gap between germline ends came to 14 bases. Germline CDR1 LGHNA, CDR2 YSLEER. There are 15 residues in the CDR3. This CDR3 reads CASSKYGRWNTEAFF. CDR3 sequence (DNA): TGCGCCAGCAGCAAATATGGACGTTGGAACACTGAAGCTTTCTTT.

The chain joins TRBV10-1 to TRBJ1-2; TRBD1 aligns across 7 bases. CDR1 WNHNN and CDR2 SYGVQD come from the germline V gene (reference sequence). The length of the CDR3 is 14 residues. The V and J ends lost 0 bases and 8 bases, in that order; junction bases with no gene match: 6. The CDR3 DNA follows: TGCGCCAGCAGTGAGTCTACAGGGGTTGGGGGCTACACCTTC. Translated, it gives CASSESTGVGGYTF.

This clone was observed a single time. The J gene is TRBJ2-7, the V gene TRBV5-8, with 10 bases that match TRBD2. Trimming removed 7 bases from V and 6 bases from J; junction bases left unmatched: 7. From germline, CDR1 is SGHTS and CDR2 YDEGEE. The CDR3 sequence is 13 residues long. Here the CDR3 DNA reads TGTGCCAGCCGGCAGCGGGGGGGAGGCGAGCAGTACGTC. Translating it yields CASRQRGGGEQYV.

The rearrangement links TRBV24-1 to TRBJ2-4, with 11 bases lining up with TRBD1. The CDR3 is 15 residues long. Germline V lookup: CDR1 KGHDR, CDR2 SFDVKD. V trimming: 3 bases; J trimming: 7 bases; junction bases outside the gene matches: 4. CDR3 in amino acids: CATSDPGQGANIQYF. The CDR3, as DNA: TGTGCCACCAGTGATCCCGGACAGGGGGCGAACATTCAGTACTTC.

This sequence joins TRBV11-3 and TRBJ2-2; D gene ambiguous. Germline CDR1 reads SGHNT; CDR2 reads YENEEA. V lost 1 base, J lost 7 bases, and 4 bases lay in between. The CDR3 consists of 12 residues. This CDR3 reads CASSLGVGELFF. The DNA for the CDR3 is TGTGCCAGCAGCTTAGGGGTCGGGGAGCTGTTTTTT.

This clone appeared once. The chain links TRBV15 to TRBJ1-1; D call uncertain. The CDR3 is made up of 14 amino acids. Trimming pared 7 bases from V and 1 base from J, leaving 13 bases between. Per the germline V gene, CDR1 is LNHNV and CDR2 is YYDKDF (reference sequence). For the CDR3, the DNA is TGTGCCACCACCCCACGGGCGACGAACACTGAAGCTTTCTTT. This sequence encodes CATTPRATNTEAFF.

This clone appeared once. This chain uses TRBV19 with TRBJ1-5; weak D call: TRBD1 (6 bases). Germline values: CDR1 LNHDA, CDR2 SQIVND (reference sequence). The CDR3 runs to 15 residues. V shed 0 bases and J shed 4 bases, with 10 bases lying between them. CDR3 sequence reads: CASSIEGQPNQPQHF. DNA for the CDR3: TGTGCCAGTAGTATAGAAGGACAGCCAAATCAGCCCCAGCATTTT.

CDR3 sequence reads: CASSLVGSAYEQYV. CDR3 DNA sequence: TGTGCCAGCAGTTTGGTTGGGTCTGCCTACGAGCAGTACGTC. This chain connects TRBV28 to TRBJ2-7; D gene ambiguous. Trimming took 3 bases from V and 2 from J, leaving 11 bases between them. Germline lookup yields CDR1 MDHEN and CDR2 SYDVKM. The CDR3 is made up of 14 amino acids.

The V and J genes are TRBV11-2 and TRBJ2-7, with 11 bases lining up with TRBD2. The germline gives CDR1 SGHAT, CDR2 FQNNGV. This CDR3 comprises 15 residues. Trimming at V came to 3 bases and at J to 3 bases, leaving 4 bases not matched to a gene. The CDR3 DNA follows: TGTGCCAGCAGCTTCACTAGCGGGGGACTCTACGAGCAGTACGTC. Protein sequence: CASSFTSGGLYEQYV.

This chain uses TRBV5-1 with TRBJ2-2; 8 nucleotides agree with TRBD2. This CDR3 comprises 16 residues. Per the germline V gene, CDR1 is SGHRS and CDR2 is YFSETQ. Trimming took 4 bases from V and 6 from J; bases not matched to a gene: 11. The CDR3 nucleotides read TGCGCCAGCAGCACCCGACCGGGACTAGTTCCCGGGGAGCTGTTTTTT. It yields the protein CASSTRPGLVPGELFF.

This clone was seen a single time. This chain uses TRBV7-9 with TRBJ1-2, with D perhaps TRBD1 (5 bases). V lost 5 bases and J 1 base, leaving 20 bases between the germline ends. Germline V gene sequence: CDR1 SEHNR, CDR2 FQNEAQ (reference sequence). The CDR3 sequence is 17 residues long. CDR3: CASSPQTRGGYNYGYTF. DNA for the CDR3: TGTGCCAGCAGCCCCCAAACCCGGGGGGGATATAACTATGGCTACACCTTC.

The genes are TRBV2 and TRBJ2-3, with 7 bases aligning to TRBD2. Per the germline V gene, CDR1 is SNHLY and CDR2 is FYNNEI. The CDR3 runs to 15 residues. The junction had 7 bases not matched to a gene; V was cut back by 3 bases and J by 4 bases. The CDR3 nucleotides read TGTGCCAGCAGTGATGATACTAGCGACGCAGATACGCAGTATTTT. This translates into CASSDDTSDADTQYF. The full variable domain, its missing parts supplied by reference TRBV2 and TRBJ2-3, is EPEVTQTPSHQVTQMGQEVILRCVPISNHLYFYWYRQILGQKVEFLVSFYNNEISEKSEIFDDQFSVERPDGSNFTLKIRSTKLEDSAMYFCASSDDTSDADTQYFGPGTRLTVL.

V and J are TRBV9 and TRBJ2-7, with D maybe TRBD2 (5 bases). In germline, CDR1 is SGDLS, CDR2 YYNGEE. Between the trimmed V and J ends, which lost 4 bases and 1 base, there was a span of 15 bases. The CDR3 sequence is 15 residues long. The CDR3 nucleotides are TGTGCCAGCAGCCCTCATCGGGATCTTTCCTACGAGCAGTACGTC. This translates into CASSPHRDLSYEQYV.